A selection of T cell receptor beta chains follows, all from one sample in a study of cytomegalovirus exposure and HLA in healthy donors. The assay was immunoSEQ multiplex PCR, and TCRdb's table has in-frame clones only and misses some. Among 150,000 to 200,000 clones listed, roughly nine tenths were seen once. Material: PBMCs. The receptors come from a boy younger than 10 in good health and CMV-seronegative. The CDR3 runs from the conserved cysteine through the conserved F or W. The order of the fields is J gene, V gene, D gene, clone size, CDR3 DNA, CDR3 protein. D genes are given only for firm matches. The size entry is marked missing in some rows and otherwise reads once, few, many or a size class.

TRBJ1-2 TRBV5-1 . . TGCGCCAGCAGCTTGGACGGTTCCCGAAGCTACACCTTC CASSLDGSRSYTF
TRBJ1-2 TRBV28 . . TGTGCCAGCAGTTTGAGCCCCACCGGGACAACTAACTATGGCTACACCTTC CASSLSPTGTTNYGYTF
TRBJ2-3 TRBV7-6 TRBD2 . TGTGCCAGCAGCCCTCGGACTAGCGGCTTAACAGATACGCAGTATTTT CASSPRTSGLTDTQYF
TRBJ2-5 TRBV7-9 TRBD1 . TGTGCCAGCAGCTTCCGGTCAGGGACAGGGAGGGGGACACAAGAGACCCAGTACTTC CASSFRSGTGRGTQETQYF
TRBJ1-6 TRBV6-1 TRBD1 . TGTGCCAGCGTCGGGACAGGGGTATATTCACCCCTCCACTTT CASVGTGVYSPLHF
TRBJ2-2 TRBV7-9 . . TGTGCCAGCAGCCCCACGGCCGGGGAGCTGTTTTTT CASSPTAGELFF
TRBJ2-1 TRBV5-6 TRBD2 . TGTGCCAGCAGCCTGGCCCTAGCGGGGGGCAATGAGCAGTTCTTC CASSLALAGGNEQFF
TRBJ1-3 TRBV11-2 . . TGTGCCAGCAAAAATCTACCCAGGCAGAACTCTGGAAACACCATATATTTT CASKNLPRQNSGNTIYF
TRBJ1-6 TRBV5-1 . . TGCGCCAGCAGCTTCGGGGAGCGACGGTCACCCCTCCACTTT CASSFGERRSPLHF
TRBJ2-7 TRBV6-1 . . TGTGCCAGCAGATCTACGGGGAACTACGAGCAGTACTTC CASRSTGNYEQYF
TRBJ2-7 TRBV2 . . TGTGCCAGCAGTGACCTTGTGACTTCCTCTCACGAGCAGTACTTC CASSDLVTSSHEQYF
TRBJ2-3 TRBV30 TRBD1 . TGTGCCTGGAGTGCAGGGGGTACAGATACGCAGTATTTT CAWSAGGTDTQYF
TRBJ1-3 TRBV9 . . TGTGCCAGCAGCGTAGATTACTCTGGAAACACCATATATTTT CASSVDYSGNTIYF
TRBJ2-7 TRBV14 . . TGTGCCAGCAGCCACACTCCCTACGAGCAGTACTTC CASSHTPYEQYF
TRBJ1-1 TRBV15 . . TGTGCCACCAGCAGCCAGGGTGGCACTGAAGCTTTCTTT CATSSQGGTEAFF
TRBJ2-7 TRBV5-3 TRBD2 . TGTGCCAGAAGCCAGACACTAGCGGGGGAACGCGAGCAGTACTTC CARSQTLAGEREQYF
TRBJ2-3 TRBV5-4 . . TGTGCCAGCAGCCTGGGCGGGACAGTTAGCACAGATACGCAGTATTTT CASSLGGTVSTDTQYF
TRBJ1-4 TRBV5-5 . . TGTGCCAGCAGCTTGGACTCGGGGGGGAGGGAAAAACTGTTTTTT CASSLDSGGREKLFF
TRBJ2-2 TRBV7-3 TRBD1 . TGTGCCAGCAGCCAGGGACAGGGGCTGAACACCGGGGAGCTGTTTTTT CASSQGQGLNTGELFF
TRBJ2-5 TRBV6-5 TRBD2 . TGTGCCAGCAGTTACAGCCGGGGGGAACCTTTCAAGCAGTACTTC CASSYSRGEPFKQYF
TRBJ2-7 TRBV19 . . TGTGCCAGTAGTATACAACAGGGCTACGAGCAGTACTTC CASSIQQGYEQYF
TRBJ2-7 TRBV19 TRBD1 . TGTGCCAGTAGTCCGGGGACAGGCTACGAGCAGTACTTC CASSPGTGYEQYF
TRBJ1-2 TRBV7-9 TRBD1 . TGTGCCAGCAGCCCCGACAGGGGGCCTGACTATGGCTACACCTTC CASSPDRGPDYGYTF
TRBJ2-3 TRBV29-1 . . TGCAGCGTTGAGGAGCCCACAGATACGCAGTATTTT CSVEEPTDTQYF
TRBJ2-1 TRBV2 TRBD1 . TGTGCCAGCAGGGACAGGGGGCTATACAATGAGCAGTTCTTC CASRDRGLYNEQFF
TRBJ1-4 TRBV7-6 TRBD1 . TGTGCCAGCAGCCTTACAGGGGGAGCTTCTGAAAAACTGTTTTTT CASSLTGGASEKLFF
TRBJ2-1 TRBV30 . . TGTGCCTGGAGCCCCGGGTATTTGGGTGAGCAGTTCTTC CAWSPGYLGEQFF
TRBJ1-5 TRBV2 . . TGTGCCAGCATCGGGGGGGCCAATCAGCCCCAGCATTTT CASIGGANQPQHF
TRBJ2-3 TRBV4-2 TRBD2 . TGTGCCAGCAGCCAAGATGGCGGGGGGGCGACAGATACGCAGTATTTT CASSQDGGGATDTQYF
TRBJ1-1 TRBV5-1 TRBD1 . TGCGCCAGCAGCCCCATGGGGGAGGGGACAGGGGTCATGAACACTGAAGCTTTCTTT CASSPMGEGTGVMNTEAFF
TRBJ2-3 TRBV30 TRBD2 . TGTGCCTGGAGTGTACTCGCGGGGGGTGATACGCAGTATTTT CAWSVLAGGDTQYF
TRBJ2-1 TRBV27 TRBD1 . TGTGCCAGCAGAAAACAGGGGTTTCTCAGTGAGCAGTTCTTC CASRKQGFLSEQFF
TRBJ1-5 TRBV2 TRBD1 . TGTGCCAGCACCATACAGGGGTTAAGCAATCAGCCCCAGCATTTT CASTIQGLSNQPQHF
TRBJ2-1 TRBV28 TRBD1 . TGTGCCAGCAGTACCCGACAGGGTTCCGATGAGCAGTTCTTC CASSTRQGSDEQFF
TRBJ2-1 TRBV18 . . TGTGCCAGCTCACCACCTGGCTGGAGAGAGCAGTTCTTC CASSPPGWREQFF
TRBJ1-2 TRBV5-1 . . TGCGCCAGCAGCGACTATCGAAGCTATGGCTACACCTTC CASSDYRSYGYTF
TRBJ1-5 TRBV28 . . TGTGCCAGCGTACCCAGGGTCGGGCAGCCCCAGCATTTT CASVPRVGQPQHF
TRBJ2-3 TRBV14 TRBD2 . TGTGCCAGCAGCCAAGTCATAGCGGGGGGGCCGGTCGGTACGCAGTATTTT CASSQVIAGGPVGTQYF
TRBJ1-3 TRBV29-1 . . TGCAGCGTTGGGACAGAAGGAAACACCATATATTTT CSVGTEGNTIYF
TRBJ2-3 TRBV7-2 . . TGTGCCAGCAGGGGGGGGGCTTCACAATATACGCAGTATTTT CASRGGASQYTQYF
TRBJ2-7 TRBV5-1 . . TGCGCCAGCAGCCCCAGCGCGCGTTACGAGCAGTACTTC CASSPSARYEQYF
TRBJ1-4 TRBV2 . few TGTGCCAGCAGTAGCCGTTCAAACTATAATGAAAAACTGTTTTTT CASSSRSNYNEKLFF
TRBJ1-6 TRBV19 . . TGTGCCAGTAGTATAATCGGGGGGGATTCACCCCTCCACTTT CASSIIGGDSPLHF
TRBJ1-2 TRBV19 . . TGTGCCAGTAGTGAATCAGGGAAGTTAGCATATGGCTACACCTTC CASSESGKLAYGYTF
TRBJ1-1 TRBV28 . . TGTGCCAGCAGTTTCCTAGTAGAGGACAGTGAAGCTTTCTTT CASSFLVEDSEAFF
TRBJ1-5 TRBV5-1 . . TGCGCCAGCAGCATGGGACTCAGGGGAAGCAATCAGCCCCAGCATTTT CASSMGLRGSNQPQHF
TRBJ2-7 TRBV9 . . TGTGCCAGCAGCGTAGAATCTAGCCCTCCCTACGAGCAGTACTTC CASSVESSPPYEQYF
TRBJ1-6 TRBV19 TRBD1 . TGTGCCAGTAGTCTCGGGACAGACTTTAGTTCACCCCTCCACTTT CASSLGTDFSSPLHF
TRBJ2-1 TRBV5-4 TRBD1 . TGTGCCAGCAGCGGGGGGACAGGAAAGGTGGATGAGCAGTTCTTC CASSGGTGKVDEQFF
TRBJ2-3 TRBV21-1 . . TGTGCCAGCAAGGGGGGGCGGGGAGATAATACTAGCACAGATACGCAGTATTTT CASKGGRGDNTSTDTQYF
TRBJ2-4 TRBV28 . . TGTGCCAGCAGTTTATACAGGGCGCTAGCCAAAAACATTCAGTACTTC CASSLYRALAKNIQYF
TRBJ2-2 TRBV6-5 . . TGTGCCAGCAGACGTACAGGAGACCTCACCGGGGAGCTGTTTTTT CASRRTGDLTGELFF